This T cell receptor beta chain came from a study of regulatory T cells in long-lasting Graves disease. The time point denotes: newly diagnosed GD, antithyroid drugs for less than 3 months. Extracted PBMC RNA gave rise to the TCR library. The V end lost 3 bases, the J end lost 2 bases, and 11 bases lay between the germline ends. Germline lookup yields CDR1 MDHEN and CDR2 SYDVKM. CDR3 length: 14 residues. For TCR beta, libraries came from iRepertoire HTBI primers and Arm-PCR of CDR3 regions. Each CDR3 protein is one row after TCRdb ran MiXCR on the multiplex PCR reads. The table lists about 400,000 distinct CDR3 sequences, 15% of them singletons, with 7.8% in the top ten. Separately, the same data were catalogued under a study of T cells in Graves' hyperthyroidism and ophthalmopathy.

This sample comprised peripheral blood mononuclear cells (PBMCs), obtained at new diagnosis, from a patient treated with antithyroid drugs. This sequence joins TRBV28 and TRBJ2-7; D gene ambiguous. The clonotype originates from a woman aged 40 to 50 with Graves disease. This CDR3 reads CASSFLRVTYEQYF. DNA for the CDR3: TGTGCCAGCAGTTTCCTACGGGTAACCTACGAGCAGTACTTC.